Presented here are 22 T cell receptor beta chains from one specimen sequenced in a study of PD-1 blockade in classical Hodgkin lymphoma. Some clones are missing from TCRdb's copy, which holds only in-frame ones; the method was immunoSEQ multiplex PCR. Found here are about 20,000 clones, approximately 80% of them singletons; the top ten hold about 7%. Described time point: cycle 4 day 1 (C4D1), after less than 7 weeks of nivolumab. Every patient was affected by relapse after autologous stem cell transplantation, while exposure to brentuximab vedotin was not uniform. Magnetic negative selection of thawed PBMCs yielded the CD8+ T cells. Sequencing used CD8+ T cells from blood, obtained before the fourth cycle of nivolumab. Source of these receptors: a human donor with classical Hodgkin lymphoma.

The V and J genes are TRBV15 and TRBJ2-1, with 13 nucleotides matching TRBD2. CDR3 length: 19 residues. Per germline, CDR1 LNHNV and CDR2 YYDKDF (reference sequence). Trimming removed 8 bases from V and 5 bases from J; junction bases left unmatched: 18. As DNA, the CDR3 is TGTGCCACCGACTCCGACAGACTAGCGGGGGGCAAACTGAACAATGAGCAGTTCTTC. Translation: CATDSDRLAGGKLNNEQFF. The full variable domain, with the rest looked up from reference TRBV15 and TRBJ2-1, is DAMVIQNPRYQVTQFGKPVTLSCSQTLNHNVMYWYQQKSSQAPKLLFHYYDKDFNNEADTPDNFQSRRPNTSFCFLDIRSPGLGDTAMYLCATDSDRLAGGKLNNEQFFGPGTRLTVL.

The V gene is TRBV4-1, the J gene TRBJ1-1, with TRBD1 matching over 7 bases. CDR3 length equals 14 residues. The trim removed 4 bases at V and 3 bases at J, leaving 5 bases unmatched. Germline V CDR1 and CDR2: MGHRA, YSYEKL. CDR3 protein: CASSLGQADTEAFF. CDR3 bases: TGCGCCAGCAGCCTAGGACAGGCGGACACTGAAGCTTTCTTT.

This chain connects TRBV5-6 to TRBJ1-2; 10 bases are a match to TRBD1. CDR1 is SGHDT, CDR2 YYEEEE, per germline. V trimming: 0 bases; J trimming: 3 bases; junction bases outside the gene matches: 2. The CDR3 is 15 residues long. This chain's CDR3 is CASSLGGQGYYGYTF. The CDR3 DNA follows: TGTGCCAGCAGCTTGGGGGGACAGGGGTACTATGGCTACACCTTC.

CDR3 region: CASRVKGDNSFNYGYTF. The CDR3 coding sequence is TGCGCCAGCAGAGTCAAAGGGGACAACTCCTTTAACTATGGCTACACCTTC. The V gene is TRBV10-2, the J gene TRBJ1-2; perhaps TRBD1 as D (6 bases). The CDR3 has 17 residues. Deletions cut 6 bases from V and 1 base from J, with 21 bases between. The germline V gene encodes CDR1 WSHSY and CDR2 SAAADI.

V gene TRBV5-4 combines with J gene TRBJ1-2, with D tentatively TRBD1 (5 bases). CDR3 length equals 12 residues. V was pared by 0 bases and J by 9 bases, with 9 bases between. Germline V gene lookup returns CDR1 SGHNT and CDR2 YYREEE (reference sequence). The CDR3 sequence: CASSLGEGRYTF. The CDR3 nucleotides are TGTGCCAGCAGCTTGGGAGAGGGGCGCTACACCTTC.

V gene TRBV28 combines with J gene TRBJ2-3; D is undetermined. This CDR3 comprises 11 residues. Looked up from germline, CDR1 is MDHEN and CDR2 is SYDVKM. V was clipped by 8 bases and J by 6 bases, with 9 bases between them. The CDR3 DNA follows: TGTGCCAGCCAACACCTCGATACGCAGTATTTT. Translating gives CASQHLDTQYF.

The CDR3 coding sequence is TGTGCCAGCAGTTACTCGGGCGGGGAAGAGACCCAGTACTTC. Encoded protein: CASSYSGGEETQYF. V usage is TRBV6-5 and J usage is TRBJ2-5, with D possibly being TRBD2 (6 bases). Germline V gene data show CDR1 as MNHEY and CDR2 as SVGAGI. This CDR3 comprises 14 residues. V lost 0 bases to trimming and J lost 3 bases, with 8 bases between them.

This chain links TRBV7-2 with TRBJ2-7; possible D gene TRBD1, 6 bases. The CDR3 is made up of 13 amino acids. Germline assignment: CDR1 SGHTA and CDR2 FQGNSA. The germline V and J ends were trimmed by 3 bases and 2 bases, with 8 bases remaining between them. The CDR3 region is CASSFWTAYEQYF. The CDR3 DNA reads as TGTGCCAGCAGCTTTTGGACAGCCTACGAGCAGTACTTC.

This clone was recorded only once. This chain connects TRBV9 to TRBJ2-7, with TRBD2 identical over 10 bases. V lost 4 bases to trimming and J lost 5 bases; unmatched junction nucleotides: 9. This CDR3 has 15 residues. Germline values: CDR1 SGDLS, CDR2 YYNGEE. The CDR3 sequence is CASSSSGGALHEQYF. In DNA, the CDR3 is TGTGCCAGCAGCTCGAGCGGGGGGGCCTTACACGAGCAGTACTTC.

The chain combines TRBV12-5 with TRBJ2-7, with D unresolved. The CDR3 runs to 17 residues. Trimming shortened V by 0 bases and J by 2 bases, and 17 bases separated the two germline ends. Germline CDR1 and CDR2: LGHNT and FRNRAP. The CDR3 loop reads CASGLVARVSGPYEQYF. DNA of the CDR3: TGTGCTAGTGGTTTGGTCGCCCGGGTTTCGGGTCCCTACGAGCAGTACTTC.

In DNA form, the CDR3 reads TGTGCCAGCGAAGGGGGGAATGACTACAATGAGCAGTTCTTC. Residues: CASEGGNDYNEQFF. The chain recombines TRBV2 with TRBJ2-1; D assignment may be TRBD1 or TRBD2 (6 bases each). V lost 8 bases to trimming and J lost 3 bases, with 14 bases between them. The CDR3 is made up of 14 amino acids. Germline CDR1 and CDR2: SNHLY and FYNNEI.

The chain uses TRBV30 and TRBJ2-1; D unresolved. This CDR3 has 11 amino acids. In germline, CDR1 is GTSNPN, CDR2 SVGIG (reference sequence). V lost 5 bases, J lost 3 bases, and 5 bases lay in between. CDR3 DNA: TGTGCCTGGGGAAACTACAATGAGCAGTTCTTC. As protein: CAWGNYNEQFF.

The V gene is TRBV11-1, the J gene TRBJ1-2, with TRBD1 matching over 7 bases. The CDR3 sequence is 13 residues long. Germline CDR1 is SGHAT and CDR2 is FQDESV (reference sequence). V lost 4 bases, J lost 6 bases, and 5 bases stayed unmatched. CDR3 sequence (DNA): TGTGCCAGCAGCTATTCGACAGGGCATGGCTACACCTTC. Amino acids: CASSYSTGHGYTF. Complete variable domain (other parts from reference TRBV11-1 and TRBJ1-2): EAEVAQSPRYKITEKSQAVAFWCDPISGHATLYWYRQILGQGPELLVQFQDESVVDDSQLPKDRFSAERLKGVDSTLKIQPAELGDSAMYLCASSYSTGHGYTFGSGTRLTVV.

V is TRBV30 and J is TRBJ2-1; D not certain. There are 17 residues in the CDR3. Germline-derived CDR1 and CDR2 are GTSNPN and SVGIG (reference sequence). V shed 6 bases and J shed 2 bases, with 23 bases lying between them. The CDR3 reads CACDLTVPFPTYNEQFF. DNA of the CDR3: TGTGCCTGCGACCTAACAGTCCCCTTTCCTACCTACAATGAGCAGTTCTTC.

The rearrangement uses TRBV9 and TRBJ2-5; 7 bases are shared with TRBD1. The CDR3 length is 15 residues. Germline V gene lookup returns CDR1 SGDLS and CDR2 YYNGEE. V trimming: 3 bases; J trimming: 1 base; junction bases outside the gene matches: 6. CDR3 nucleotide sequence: TGTGCCAGCAGCGGGGGACGGGACAGCCAAGAGACCCAGTACTTC. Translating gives CASSGGRDSQETQYF.

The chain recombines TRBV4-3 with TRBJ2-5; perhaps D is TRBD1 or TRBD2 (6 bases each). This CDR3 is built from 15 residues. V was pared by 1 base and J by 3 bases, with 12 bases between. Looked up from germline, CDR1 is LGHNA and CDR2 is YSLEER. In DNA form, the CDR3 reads TGCGCCAGCAGCCAAGTCAGGGGACTGGAAGAGACCCAGTACTTC. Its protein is CASSQVRGLEETQYF.

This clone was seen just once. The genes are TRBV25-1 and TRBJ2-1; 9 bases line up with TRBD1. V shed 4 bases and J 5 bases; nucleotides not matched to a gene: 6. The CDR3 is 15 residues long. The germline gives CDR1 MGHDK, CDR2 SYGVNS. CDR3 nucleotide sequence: TGTGCCAGCAGTGGACGGACAGGGGCCAACAATGAGCAGTTCTTC. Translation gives CASSGRTGANNEQFF.

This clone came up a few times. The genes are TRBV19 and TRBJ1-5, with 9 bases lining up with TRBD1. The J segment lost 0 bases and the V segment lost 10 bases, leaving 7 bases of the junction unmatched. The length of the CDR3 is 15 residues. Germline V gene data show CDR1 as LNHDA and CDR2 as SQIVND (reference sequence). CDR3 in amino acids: CATQTGGHSNQPQHF. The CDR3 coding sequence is TGTGCCACCCAGACAGGGGGTCATAGCAATCAGCCCCAGCATTTT.

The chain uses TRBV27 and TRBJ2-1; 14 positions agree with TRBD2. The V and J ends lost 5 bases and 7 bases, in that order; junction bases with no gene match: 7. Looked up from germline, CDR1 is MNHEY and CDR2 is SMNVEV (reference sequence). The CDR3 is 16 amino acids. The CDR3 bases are TGTGCCAGCAGTCCCGGGACTAGCGGGGGCTTTAATGAGCAGTTCTTC. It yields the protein CASSPGTSGGFNEQFF.

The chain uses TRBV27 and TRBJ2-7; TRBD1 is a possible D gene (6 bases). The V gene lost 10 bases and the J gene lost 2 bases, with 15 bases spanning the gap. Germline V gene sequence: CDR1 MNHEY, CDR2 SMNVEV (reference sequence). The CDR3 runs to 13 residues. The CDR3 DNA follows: TGTGCCATCACCGACAGGTATACCTACGAGCAGTACTTC. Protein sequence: CAITDRYTYEQYF.

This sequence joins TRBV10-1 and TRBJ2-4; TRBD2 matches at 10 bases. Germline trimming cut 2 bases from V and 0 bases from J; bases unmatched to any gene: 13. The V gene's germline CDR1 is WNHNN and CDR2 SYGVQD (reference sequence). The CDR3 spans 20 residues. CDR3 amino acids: CASSEGVLAGGPGAKNIQYF. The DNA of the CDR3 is TGCGCCAGCAGTGAGGGAGTGTTAGCGGGGGGCCCAGGAGCCAAAAACATTCAGTACTTC.

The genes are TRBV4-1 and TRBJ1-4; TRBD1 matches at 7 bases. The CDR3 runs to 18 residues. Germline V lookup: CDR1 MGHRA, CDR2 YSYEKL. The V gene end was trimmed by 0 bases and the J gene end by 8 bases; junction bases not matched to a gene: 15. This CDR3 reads CASSQDHYTDRRKEKLFF. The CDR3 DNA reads TGCGCCAGCAGCCAAGATCATTACACGGACAGGAGGAAGGAAAAACTGTTTTTT.